This TCR beta chain stems from a study of blood T cell repertoires in COVID-19. Study information: Samples representing acute and convalescent COVID-19 were sourced from the United States, Italy and Spain. Sample material is recorded as cDNA or gDNA derived from T cells, B-cell-depleted T cells, or PBMCs.

Authors' processing steps: Reference gene primers were amplified, and this amplification served to estimate nucleated cell counts. Libraries were prepared by immunoSEQ multiplex PCR; TCRdb keeps only in-frame clonotypes and omits some of them. For V, J and clone size, that table is used; D and trimming come from the DNA. The profile shows fewer than 350,000 clones, about 91% of them singletons. Those enrolled in Seattle joined during active infection and were followed longitudinally afterward. The source is a woman aged 30 to 39 with COVID-19, enrolled during active disease. Sequencing used peripheral blood.

For the CDR3, the DNA is TGTGCCAGCAGCCCAACGTCCCTATGGAATTCACCCCTCCACTTT. Translated, it gives CASSPTSLWNSPLHF. The V gene is TRBV7-9, the J gene TRBJ1-6; D gene uncertain. Germline CDR1 reads SEHNR; CDR2 reads FQNEAQ (reference sequence). The CDR3 runs to 15 residues. V shed 5 bases and J shed 7 bases, with 15 bases lying between them.